This TCR beta chain is from a study of blood T cells in healthy people across ages. There are 15 residues in the CDR3. CDR1 SGHAT and CDR2 FQNNGV come from the germline V gene. Trimming at V came to 0 bases and at J to 2 bases, leaving 3 bases not matched to a gene. A second roughly 7 to 12 cycle PCR used barcoded and J-beta primers. One entry per CDR3 protein, called by TCRdb with MiXCR from the 5' RACE reads. The sample contains about 1 million distinct CDR3 sequences, roughly 45% of which appear only once. This chain joins TRBV11-2 and TRBJ2-7; TRBD1 agrees at 8 bases. The sequenced material came from blood. The receptor comes from a woman aged 60-75 years in good health. CDR3 DNA: TGTGCCAGCAGCTTAGACGGACAGGGCCCCTACGAGCAGTACTTC. Translation: CASSLDGQGPYEQYF.